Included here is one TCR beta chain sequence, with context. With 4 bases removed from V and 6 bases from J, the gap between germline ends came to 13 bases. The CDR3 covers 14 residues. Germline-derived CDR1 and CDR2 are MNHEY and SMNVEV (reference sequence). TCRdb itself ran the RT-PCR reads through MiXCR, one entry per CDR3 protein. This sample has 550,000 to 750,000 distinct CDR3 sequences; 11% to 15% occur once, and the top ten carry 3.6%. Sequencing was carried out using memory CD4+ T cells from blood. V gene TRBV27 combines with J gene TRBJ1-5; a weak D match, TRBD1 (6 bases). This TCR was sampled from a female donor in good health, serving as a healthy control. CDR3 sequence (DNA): TGTGCCAGCAGTTCCACGACAGGATTTCAGCCCCAGCATTTT. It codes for CASSSTTGFQPQHF.